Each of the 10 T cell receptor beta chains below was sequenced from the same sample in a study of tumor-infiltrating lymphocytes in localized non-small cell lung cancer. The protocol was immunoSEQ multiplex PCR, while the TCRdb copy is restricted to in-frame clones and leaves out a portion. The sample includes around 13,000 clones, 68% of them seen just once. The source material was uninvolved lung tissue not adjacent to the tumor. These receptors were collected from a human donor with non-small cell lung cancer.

CDR3 region: CASSLGAGNEQFF. In nucleotides, the CDR3 is TGCGCCAGCAGCTTGGGAGCGGGGAATGAGCAGTTCTTC. This chain uses TRBV5-1 with TRBJ2-1; 7 bases are a match to TRBD2. Per the germline V gene, CDR1 is SGHRS and CDR2 is YFSETQ. The CDR3 covers 13 residues. J lost 7 bases, V lost 0 bases, and 1 base had no gene match.

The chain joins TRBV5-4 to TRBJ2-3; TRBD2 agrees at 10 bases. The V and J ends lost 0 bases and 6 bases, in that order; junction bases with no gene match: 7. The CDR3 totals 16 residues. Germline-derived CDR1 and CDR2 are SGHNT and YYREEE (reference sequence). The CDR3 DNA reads TGTGCCAGCAGCTTGGGCCCTAGCGGGAGTCAGGATACGCAGTATTTT. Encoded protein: CASSLGPSGSQDTQYF.

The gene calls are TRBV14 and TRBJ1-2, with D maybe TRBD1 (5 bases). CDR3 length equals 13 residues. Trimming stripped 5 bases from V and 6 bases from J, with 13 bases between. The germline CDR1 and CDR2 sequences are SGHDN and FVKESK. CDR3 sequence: CASSISGTHGYTF. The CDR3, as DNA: TGTGCCAGCAGCATTAGCGGGACGCATGGCTACACCTTC.

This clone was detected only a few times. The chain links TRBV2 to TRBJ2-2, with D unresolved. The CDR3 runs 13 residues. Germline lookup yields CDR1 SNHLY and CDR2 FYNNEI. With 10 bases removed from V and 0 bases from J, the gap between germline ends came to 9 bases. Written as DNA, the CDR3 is TGTGCCAAGAGGATAGCGAACACCGGGGAGCTGTTTTTT. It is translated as CAKRIANTGELFF.

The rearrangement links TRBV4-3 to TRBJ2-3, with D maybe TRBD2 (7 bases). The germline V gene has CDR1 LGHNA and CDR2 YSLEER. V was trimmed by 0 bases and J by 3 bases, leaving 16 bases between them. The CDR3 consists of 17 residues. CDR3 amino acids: CASSQDPQGRATDTQYF. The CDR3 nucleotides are TGCGCCAGCAGCCAAGATCCTCAGGGGAGGGCGACAGATACGCAGTATTTT.

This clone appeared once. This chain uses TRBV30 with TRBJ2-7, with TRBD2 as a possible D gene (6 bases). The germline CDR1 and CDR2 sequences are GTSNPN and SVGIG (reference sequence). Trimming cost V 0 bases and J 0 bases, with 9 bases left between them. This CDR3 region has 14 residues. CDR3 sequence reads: CAWSVGGDSYEQYF. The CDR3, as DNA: TGTGCCTGGAGTGTGGGGGGTGACTCCTACGAGCAGTACTTC.

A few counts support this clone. The CDR3 loop reads CASSASGGNQPQHF. The DNA for the CDR3 is TGTGCCAGCAGTGCATCAGGGGGCAATCAGCCCCAGCATTTT. The rearrangement links TRBV6-1 to TRBJ1-5; D perhaps matches TRBD1 (6 bases). CDR1 is MNHNS and CDR2 is SASEGT in the germline V gene. The V gene lost 4 bases and the J gene lost 2 bases, with 9 bases spanning the gap. The CDR3 is 14 residues long.

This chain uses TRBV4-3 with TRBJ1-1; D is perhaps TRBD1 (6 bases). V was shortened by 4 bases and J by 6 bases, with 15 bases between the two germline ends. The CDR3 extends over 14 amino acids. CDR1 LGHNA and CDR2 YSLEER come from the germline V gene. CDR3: CASSPDRGFAEAFF. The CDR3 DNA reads TGCGCCAGCAGCCCCGATAGGGGGTTCGCTGAAGCTTTCTTT.

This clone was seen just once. CDR3 sequence (DNA): TGTGCCAGCAGCGCCCAGGGTACTGGAAACACCATATATTTT. This sequence encodes CASSAQGTGNTIYF. J is TRBJ1-3 and V is TRBV2, with D perhaps matching TRBD1 (5 bases). The V end was cut by 6 bases, the J end by 2 bases, with 11 bases between. The germline V gene has CDR1 SNHLY and CDR2 FYNNEI. CDR3 length: 14 residues.

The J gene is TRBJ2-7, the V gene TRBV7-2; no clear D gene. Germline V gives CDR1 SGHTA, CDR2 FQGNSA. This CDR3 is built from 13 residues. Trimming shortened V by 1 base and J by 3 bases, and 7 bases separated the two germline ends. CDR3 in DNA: TGTGCCAGCAGCTTAGGTCCGGACTACGAGCAGTACGTC. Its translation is CASSLGPDYEQYV.